The clone carrying this TCR beta chain has at least ten counts. Its matching antigen is unknown. At the DNA level, this CDR3 is encoded by other sequences in the same sample as well. The sample belongs to a study of metastatic and nonmetastatic thyroid tumors. About the research overall: For malignant and benign thyroid patients, tumor or nodule tissue and blood were the sources whose repertoires were compared. Study observations and caveats: Benign nodules were reported to have significantly lower TCR beta diversity than malignant thyroid tumors, in blood and tumor.

The CDR3 is made up of 15 amino acids. The V end lost 2 bases, the J end lost 7 bases, and 12 bases lay between the germline ends. Per germline, CDR1 MNHNY and CDR2 SVGAGI (reference sequence). Original methodology: Clinicopathological groups differed in CDR3, with these differences serving to build a distant-metastasis classifier for papillary thyroid cancer. Via MiXCR, TCRdb re-called the PCR reads. TCRdb, not the authors, supplied the V and J calls. The sample shows roughly 40,000 clones, about a sixth of them seen only once. Thyroid surgery was preceded by no treatment in any patient. The source is a female donor with papillary thyroid cancer or a benign thyroid nodule (not recorded which). Some clones in this sample may be carry-over from other donors' samples. What was sequenced was tumor tissue. The chain carries TRBV6-6 and TRBJ1-6; D uncertain. CDR3 residues: CASSYTSGVNSPLHF. The DNA for the CDR3 is TGTGCCAGCAGTTACACCTCGGGCGTAAATTCACCCCTCCACTTT.